What follows is one T cell receptor beta chain and its context. Its target antigen remains unknown. Base qualities were left out, and no much larger clone turns up one base away. Library generation was performed with the immunoSEQ multiplex PCR assay. A mixture of 60 forward primers for TCR Vbeta segments and 13 reverse primers for TCR Jbeta segments was used in the multiplex PCR. A multiplex PCR assay on genomic DNA amplified the CDR3 region of rearranged TCR beta genes. On the Illumina HiSeq System, the amplified TCR beta libraries were sequenced as 87-base-pair reads. Per the original workflow: A later analysis counted 75 million to 100 million unique TCR beta chains across the 550 to 700 repertoires, and some 11 million of these chains were shared by at least two donors. To remove PCR and sequencing errors, raw reads were error-corrected and collapsed into unique sequences using a nearest-neighbor algorithm that merged closely related sequences. Alignment of CDR3 sequences to IMGT reference sequences was used to assign V, D and J gene segments. For a sequence to be retained, a match of at least six nucleotides to both a V gene segment and a J gene segment was required. A rearrangement counted as productive if the CDR3 had no stop codons and remained in frame with V and J, and every other rearrangement counted as non-productive. CDR3 was defined by IMGT convention, running from the second conserved V-encoded cysteine to the conserved J-encoded phenylalanine. The earlier analysis of some 600 of the donors excluded sequences that lacked an unambiguous match to a single V gene segment. In an earlier analysis of 587 of the donors, a V segment was called functional when productive rearrangements were above 56.7%, and segregating when the standard deviation between donors exceeded 5%. A statistical classification framework was built for diagnosing cytomegalovirus status from the catalog of TCR beta chain sequences. In a later analysis, TCR nucleotide sequences were compared against IMGT/GENE-DB human TR gene sequences so that V and J genes could be assigned. The TCRdist pipeline was used in a later analysis to assign CDR3 sequences and most-parsimonious VDJ recombination scenarios. In a later analysis, each TCR beta chain was defined by its CDR3 amino acid sequence together with its V-gene family, and reads without a unique V-gene family were excluded. In a later analysis, nearly 600 highly shared, low-generation-probability nucleotide sequences were removed to address suspected cross-contamination and a sequencing artifact. For each public chain, a later analysis derived a clonal expansion index from normalized ranks of inferred template counts within each repertoire. Generation probabilities in a later analysis came from a VDJ recombination model fitted to out-of-frame rearrangements, and those results were checked against IGoR. Hypergeometric tests were used in a later analysis to score TCR-TCR, TCR-HLA and TCR-CMV co-occurrence, with a repertoire-size bias correction applied to the TCR pairs. A later analysis estimated false discovery rates by permuting HLA or CMV assignments 20 times. In a later analysis, co-occurring TCRs were grouped with DBSCAN, and TCRdist sequence similarity was added when clustering was performed within HLA-allele-positive subsets. Repertoires with fewer than 30,000 or more than 120,000 public chains were left out of co-occurrence clustering, as were about five repertoires with anomalous nucleotide sharing. Drawn from immuneACCESS, this table holds only the in-frame rearrangements with V and J called that TCRdb kept. Clones are partly lost; checked studies trace under half to an unresolved V gene and leave the rest unexplained. V, J and clone size were drawn from that table, and D and trimming were deduced from the DNA. The sample table shows 100,000 or so clones, and 83% are seen once. Together, the top ten hold 5% to 6.5% of the sample.

The cohort comprised approximately 700 healthy bone marrow donors. Cohort members were all nominally healthy when sampled, although unrecorded immune exposures were likely present. The donor tested CMV seronegative and was one of the 352 seronegative cohort members. Each donor provided a peripheral blood sample, and peripheral blood mononuclear cells were used for TCR beta sequencing. Genomic DNA extraction from the blood cell samples was performed with the Qiagen DNeasy Blood Extraction Kit. This sample is part of a study of cytomegalovirus exposure and HLA in healthy donors (dated by TCRdb to about 2017). With regard to the full study: According to an earlier analysis of 587 of the donors, 150 million to 200 million T cells yielded 117 million unique TCR beta sequences and about 300 Gb of sequence data. HLA typing covered class I and class II loci at four-digit resolution. In addition to the first cohort of approximately 670 subjects, a separate validation cohort of under 150 different subjects was used. The study aimed to test whether cataloging public T cell receptors could reveal signatures of past pathogen exposure. The number of donors typed differed by locus, with roughly 620-640 for A, B, C, DRB1 and DQB1, around 520 for DQA1, 600 to 610 for DPA1, and some 450 for DPB1. Donor age, sex, ethnicity and CMV serostatus were collected together with the repertoire data. All discovery cohort repertoires had been generated on a single sequencing platform. Roughly 320 gigabases of sequencing data and around 80 million unique TCR sequences made up an early release that covered about 640 HLA-typed donors. About 5 DR-DQ haplotypes were handled as single units for association and clustering, since linkage in the cohort was strong. On average, around 240,000 unique TCR beta nucleotide sequences were sequenced per donor among 398 genotyped donors of the cohort, with 15% to 20% of those sequences being non-productive. To decide whether each TCR beta V gene segment behaved as functional or pseudogenic, an earlier analysis of 587 of the donors relied on high-throughput TCR beta sequencing. The study profiled the T cell repertoires of 500 to 800 subjects by immunosequencing and related them to cytomegalovirus serostatus. Genome-wide SNP genotypes for about three fifths of the roughly 670 donors were used in a later genetic analysis, which treated that subset as a discovery cohort. Rather than using new phenotypic data, the later analysis identified candidate immune exposures from TCR beta sequences and from how often those sequences occurred across donors. To study patterns of TCR occurrence, a later analysis re-analyzed previously published TCR beta repertoires from 600 to 750 donors and added high-resolution HLA genotyping. Of the roughly 400 genotyped donors, about 84% fell in the genetic ancestry cluster associated with self-reported Caucasian donors. The study combined high-throughput TCR immunosequencing, statistical association of individual TCRs with disease status, and machine learning to predict cytomegalovirus infection status.

Study-level results and caveats: Several of the top co-occurrence clusters appeared to be linked to parvovirus B19, influenza, CMV and Epstein-Barr virus, according to a later analysis. A later analysis associated some 17,000 TCR beta sequences with specific HLA alleles at a false discovery rate of 0.05. The sequencing pipeline was judged likely to have produced a cluster of highly shared sequence variants as a technical artifact. The authors suggested that the approach could potentially be extended to other disease states and immunological phenotypes. In an earlier analysis of some 500 of the donors, most TCR beta V segments were observed in productive rearrangements about 87% or about 30% of the time, broadly matching IMGT annotations. The earlier analysis of 587 of the donors excluded roughly 16 rarely observed V segments, including chromosome 9 orphons, because counts were too low. Three of the identified cytomegalovirus-associated TCR beta chains were confirmed in vitro to be specific for cytomegalovirus antigens. A later genetic analysis associated a missense DCLRE1C variant with V-gene and J-gene trimming of TCR beta chains, and an independent cohort replicated the association. Because HLA typing was unavailable for some donors at each locus, only the typed subset was used in association tests. Most CMV-associated TCR beta chains appeared to be HLA-restricted in a later analysis, and the HLA associations seemed to be driven largely by CMV exposure. In a later analysis, TCR association rates were found to vary across HLA loci, with the most associated TCRs seen for DRB1 alleles and the fewest for HLA-C alleles. The 87-base-pair reads could not distinguish some IMGT-functional V segments, including TRBV6-2 and TRBV6-3, so those segments were excluded. Presence/absence analyses assumed roughly uniform sequencing depth across donors, an assumption that may not hold. Immune exposure information for the cohort was limited to CMV serostatus. In both the original and validation cohorts, the classifier was reported to diagnose cytomegalovirus status with high specificity and sensitivity. Strong co-occurrence of HLA alleles, especially DR and DQ, made assigning TCR associations to individual alleles difficult. In a later genetic analysis, fewer N-insertions in productive TCRs were reported among donors in an Asian-associated ancestry cluster than the roughly 710-donor mean. Only TCR beta chains were sequenced in this cohort, and the absence of alpha or paired-chain data limited detectable features. While some public TCRs were present in many individuals, most TCR sequences turned up only very rarely across donors. A further reported finding was that TCR beta sequences accurately predicted the HLA-A and HLA-B alleles for most subjects in the first cohort. Linkage disequilibrium might explain the correlated functional status among segregating V segments, but an unknown experimental factor could not be excluded. A total of fewer than 200 TCR beta chains were listed by the study as associated with cytomegalovirus. A later analysis found that HLA-associated TCR beta chains were more clonally expanded and had lower generation probabilities than equally common non-associated chains.

From the cysteine up to the phenylalanine, the CDR3 has a length of 16 residues. The entry retains the CDR3 DNA only, 48 bases that are in frame from base 1. Taken from the germline V gene, the CDR1 and CDR2 loops are SGHVS and FQNEAQ. Sequencing was carried out using PBMCs. The rearranged segments are TRBV7-8 and TRBJ2-5; TRBD2 lines up with 14 middle nucleotides. The J call is doubtful: the DNA matches TRBJ2-7 better. This TCR derives from a man aged 18 to 30 in good health and CMV-seronegative. The encoded CDR3 is CASSLAGTSGRGEQYF. The DNA sequence is as follows: TGTGCCAGCAGCTTAGCCGGGACTAGCGGGAGAGGCGAGCAGTACTTC.